A single sample is the source of the 24 T cell receptor beta chains below, sequenced in a study of blood T cells in healthy people across ages. A sample-barcoded 5' primer and a J-beta primer mix were used in a second PCR of roughly 7 to 11 cycles. TCRdb analysed the 5' RACE reads with MiXCR anew, one entry per CDR3 protein. The sample includes about a million distinct CDR3 sequences, more than 30% seen only once; the top ten take about an eighth. Sequencing input: blood. These receptors originate from a young man in good health.

The chain has TRBV27 and TRBJ2-1; 12 nucleotides line up with TRBD2. Germline assignment: CDR1 MNHEY and CDR2 SMNVEV (reference sequence). Trimming at V came to 2 bases and at J to 2 bases, leaving 1 base not matched to a gene. The CDR3 spans 16 residues. The CDR3 protein is CASSLLAGGPYNEQFF. The CDR3 DNA follows: TGTGCCAGCAGTTTACTAGCGGGGGGGCCCTACAATGAGCAGTTCTTC.

The genes are TRBV9 and TRBJ2-7, with TRBD1 as a possible D gene (6 bases). Per germline, CDR1 SGDLS and CDR2 YYNGEE. CDR3 size: 17 residues. The germline V and J ends were trimmed by 4 bases and 0 bases, with 20 bases remaining between them. The CDR3 sequence is CASSSSGHRASSYEQYF. CDR3 DNA sequence: TGTGCCAGCAGCTCCTCGGGACACAGGGCAAGCTCCTACGAGCAGTACTTC.

The chain combines TRBV21-1 with TRBJ2-1; no check of the table's D call, TRBD2, against the DNA was made. TRBV21-1 is a known pseudogene. The CDR3 runs to 18 residues. In DNA form, the CDR3 reads TGTGCCAGCAGCAAAGTTTCGGGACTAACGGGCGACTACAATGAGCAGTTCTTC. Translated: CASSKVSGLTGDYNEQFF.

V usage is TRBV6-2 or TRBV6-3 and J usage is TRBJ1-1; TRBD1 matches 7 bases. This CDR3 contains 14 residues. Germline CDR1 is MNHEY and CDR2 is SVGEGT. The trim removed 7 bases at V and 3 bases at J, leaving 8 bases unmatched. This CDR3 is CASTHRDRYTEAFF. DNA of the CDR3: TGTGCCAGCACCCACCGGGACAGATACACTGAAGCTTTCTTT.

Details on this clonotype: The junction differs from germline at one of its ends, possibly a read error. V gene TRBV4-1 combines with J gene TRBJ1-2; 7 bases align to TRBD1. The CDR3 totals 17 residues. Germline-derived CDR1 and CDR2 are MGHRA and YSYEKL. The CDR3 DNA reads as TGCGCCAGCGGCCAATTCGCGGTGGGACAGTACAACTATGGCTACACCTTC. Translating gives CASGQFAVGQYNYGYTF.

The rearrangement uses TRBV5-6 and TRBJ2-5; 14 bases line up with TRBD2. The CDR3 covers 15 residues. CDR1 and CDR2 (germline): SGHDT, YYEEEE. V lost 4 bases to trimming and J lost 1 base; unmatched junction nucleotides: 0. This CDR3 reads CASSGTSGSQETQYF. In DNA form, the CDR3 reads TGTGCCAGCAGCGGGACTAGCGGGAGCCAAGAGACCCAGTACTTC.

CDR3 region: CSASDDRRVAGAFYNEQFF. The CDR3 nucleotides are TGCAGTGCTAGTGACGACAGAAGAGTAGCGGGAGCTTTCTACAATGAGCAGTTCTTC. The chain carries TRBV20-1 and TRBJ2-1, with 9 positions matching TRBD2. Per germline, CDR1 DFQATT and CDR2 SNEGSKA (reference sequence). The V and J ends lost 3 bases and 3 bases, in that order; junction bases with no gene match: 18. This CDR3 region has 19 residues.

This clonotype has more than one count but fewer than ten. This rearrangement joins TRBV6-6 to TRBJ1-2; 7 bases line up with TRBD1. The V and J ends lost 7 bases and 4 bases, in that order; junction bases with no gene match: 9. The CDR3 length is 14 residues. CDR1 MNHNY and CDR2 SVGAGI come from the germline V gene (reference sequence). The CDR3 bases are TGTGCCAGCACCCCCAAGGGACAGATCTATGGCTACACCTTC. Residues: CASTPKGQIYGYTF.

The rearrangement links TRBV11-2 to TRBJ1-1; 7 nucleotides agree with TRBD1. Looked up from germline, CDR1 is SGHAT and CDR2 is FQNNGV. V trimming: 6 bases; J trimming: 8 bases; junction bases outside the gene matches: 15. CDR3 size: 15 residues. The CDR3 here is CASSPYGQATGEAFF. CDR3 DNA sequence: TGTGCCAGCAGTCCTTACGGACAGGCCACGGGAGAAGCTTTCTTT.

V usage is TRBV6-5 and J usage is TRBJ1-1, with D possibly matching TRBD1 (5 bases). CDR1 is MNHEY and CDR2 is SVGAGI in the germline V gene. CDR3 size: 13 residues. The V and J ends lost 6 bases and 6 bases respectively, with 14 bases between them. The CDR3 nucleotides read TGTGCCAGCAGAAACTGGGGGTCTGCTGAAGCTTTCTTT. This gives the protein CASRNWGSAEAFF.

This clonotype showed up just a few times. The chain links TRBV7-9 to TRBJ2-5, with D unclear. Germline-derived CDR1 and CDR2 are SEHNR and FQNEAQ (reference sequence). The CDR3 runs to 14 residues. Trimming took off 3 bases at V and 0 bases at J, with 8 bases between the two ends. The CDR3 is CASSFSPDQETQYF. The CDR3 DNA sequence: TGTGCCAGCAGCTTTAGTCCGGACCAAGAGACCCAGTACTTC.

The V gene is TRBV7-9, the J gene TRBJ2-7, with D maybe TRBD2 (6 bases). Deletions cut 5 bases from V and 2 bases from J, with 10 bases between. Germline lookup yields CDR1 SEHNR and CDR2 FQNEAQ (reference sequence). The length of the CDR3 is 13 residues. CDR3 sequence (DNA): TGTGCCAGCAGCGTGAGGGAGGCCTACGAGCAGTACTTC. Protein sequence: CASSVREAYEQYF.

The rearrangement uses TRBV7-2 and TRBJ1-4; 8 positions agree with TRBD1. The CDR3 extends over 14 amino acids. Germline-derived CDR1 and CDR2 are SGHTA and FQGNSA. J lost 7 bases, V lost 6 bases, and 7 bases had no gene match. CDR3 sequence reads: CASSRDRHGEKLFF. The CDR3 bases are TGTGCCAGCAGTCGGGACAGGCACGGTGAAAAACTGTTTTTT.

The chain links TRBV10-3 to TRBJ2-2; no firm D call. The CDR3 has 15 amino acids. Germline V gene data show CDR1 as ENHRY and CDR2 as SYGVKD. V was pared by 5 bases and J by 0 bases, with 10 bases between. CDR3 residues: CAISSMDPNTGELFF. The DNA for the CDR3 is TGTGCCATCAGTTCGATGGACCCGAACACCGGGGAGCTGTTTTTT.

This clonotype was detected ten times or more. In DNA form, the CDR3 reads TGCAGTGCAAGACAGGGGGCCGACGAAAAACTGTTTTTT. Its translation is CSARQGADEKLFF. The V and J genes are TRBV20-1 and TRBJ1-4; 10 bases match TRBD1. The junction had 6 bases not matched to a gene; V was cut back by 6 bases and J by 8 bases. The CDR3 runs to 13 residues. Germline lookup yields CDR1 DFQATT and CDR2 SNEGSKA (reference sequence).

The sample holds one count of this clonotype. The chain employs TRBV6-1 and TRBJ1-2, with D perhaps matching TRBD1 (5 bases). There are 16 residues in the CDR3. The germline V gene encodes CDR1 MNHNS and CDR2 SASEGT. V was pared by 8 bases and J by 3 bases, with 22 bases between. This chain's CDR3 is CASSADYGGPDYGYTF. DNA for the CDR3: TGTGCCAGCTCAGCCGACTATGGGGGTCCGGACTATGGCTACACCTTC.

This clonotype is a singleton in its sample. The chain is built from TRBV2 and TRBJ2-1; tentatively, D is TRBD1 or TRBD2 (6 bases each). The end of the DNA is better explained by TRBJ2-7, so the J call may be wrong. The CDR3 is made up of 15 amino acids. Germline CDR1 and CDR2: SNHLY and FYNNEI. The CDR3 protein is CASIPFGGLYNEQYF. The CDR3 DNA follows: TGTGCCAGCATACCCTTCGGGGGCCTCTACAATGAGCAGTACTTC.

The chain uses TRBV6-2 or TRBV6-3 and TRBJ1-5; D gene ambiguous. Trimming left V 6 bases short and J 8 bases short, with 11 bases between. CDR3 size: 12 residues. The germline V gene has CDR1 MNHEY and CDR2 SVGEGT. The CDR3 is CASRTEGKPQHF. In nucleotides, the CDR3 is TGTGCCAGCAGAACGGAGGGAAAGCCCCAGCATTTT.

This chain links TRBV28 with TRBJ1-4; TRBD1 matches 7 bases. The length of the CDR3 is 14 residues. The V segment lost 1 base and the J segment 7 bases; nucleotides outside the gene matches: 3. Germline V gene sequence: CDR1 MDHEN, CDR2 SYDVKM. The CDR3 DNA reads TGTGCCAGCAGTTTATTGGCAGGGGGTGAAAAACTGTTTTTT. Protein product: CASSLLAGGEKLFF.

The gene calls are TRBV7-9 and TRBJ1-5; 7 bases align to TRBD1. There are 14 residues in the CDR3. Losses at the gene ends were 4 bases for V and 3 bases for J; bases not matched to a gene: 3. CDR1 is SEHNR, CDR2 FQNEAQ, per germline (reference sequence). CDR3 DNA sequence: TGTGCCAGCAGCTCCGACAGGGTCAATCAGCCCCAGCATTTT. The encoded protein is CASSSDRVNQPQHF.

This clonotype was seen a handful of times. The rearrangement joins TRBV15 to TRBJ1-4; D call uncertain. Germline V gene data show CDR1 as LNHNV and CDR2 as YYDKDF (reference sequence). V gave up 1 base and J gave up 7 bases, with 7 bases separating them. This CDR3 contains 13 residues. The CDR3 sequence: CATSRARVEKLFF. The CDR3, as DNA: TGTGCCACCAGCAGAGCTAGGGTTGAAAAACTGTTTTTT.

The J gene is TRBJ2-5, the V gene TRBV4-3; weak D call: TRBD1 (6 bases). The CDR3 totals 14 residues. V shed 5 bases and J shed 11 bases, with 21 bases lying between them. The germline CDR1 and CDR2 sequences are LGHNA and YSLEER. CDR3 nucleotides: TGCGCCAGCAGCGCCCGATGGGGACACAATGAGCAGTACTTC. It is translated as CASSARWGHNEQYF.

The chain links TRBV4-2 to TRBJ2-1; D tentatively fits TRBD1 or TRBD2 (5 bases each). The end of the DNA aligns better with TRBJ2-7, so the J call may be wrong. The germline V gene has CDR1 LGHNA and CDR2 YNFKEQ. The CDR3 is 17 residues long. CDR3 sequence: CASSSRGRSSSYNEQYF. CDR3 bases: TGTGCCAGCAGCTCCCGGGGCAGGTCGAGCTCCTACAATGAGCAGTACTTC.

This clonotype has a handful of counts. This rearrangement joins TRBV6-1 to TRBJ2-2; TRBD2 might be the D (5 bases). Germline CDR1 is MNHNS and CDR2 is SASEGT. Trimming took off 4 bases at V and 5 bases at J, with 17 bases between the two ends. CDR3 size: 16 residues. The CDR3 DNA reads TGTGCCAGCAGTGCTAAAGACACCCCGGGAACCGGGGAGCTGTTTTTT. Protein sequence: CASSAKDTPGTGELFF.